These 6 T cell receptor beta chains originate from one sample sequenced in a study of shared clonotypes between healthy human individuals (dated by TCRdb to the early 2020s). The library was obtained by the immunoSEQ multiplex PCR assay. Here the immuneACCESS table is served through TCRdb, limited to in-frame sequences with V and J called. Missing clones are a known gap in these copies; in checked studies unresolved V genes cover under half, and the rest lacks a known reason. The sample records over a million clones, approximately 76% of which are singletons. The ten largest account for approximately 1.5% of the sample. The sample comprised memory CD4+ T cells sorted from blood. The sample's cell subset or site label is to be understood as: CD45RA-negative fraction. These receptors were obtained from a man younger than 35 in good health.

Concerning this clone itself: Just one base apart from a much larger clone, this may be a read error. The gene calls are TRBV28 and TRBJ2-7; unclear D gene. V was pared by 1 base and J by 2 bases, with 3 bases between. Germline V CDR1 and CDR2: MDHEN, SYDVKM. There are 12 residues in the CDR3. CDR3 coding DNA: TGTGCCAGCAGTTTATACACCTACGAGCAGTACTTC. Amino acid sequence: CASSLYTYEQYF.

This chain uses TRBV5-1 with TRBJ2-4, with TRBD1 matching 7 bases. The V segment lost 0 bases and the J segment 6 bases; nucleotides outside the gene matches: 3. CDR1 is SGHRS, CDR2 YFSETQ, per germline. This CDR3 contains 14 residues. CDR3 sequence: CASSLGGQLNIQYF. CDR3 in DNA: TGCGCCAGCAGCTTGGGGGGACAGCTAAACATTCAGTACTTC.

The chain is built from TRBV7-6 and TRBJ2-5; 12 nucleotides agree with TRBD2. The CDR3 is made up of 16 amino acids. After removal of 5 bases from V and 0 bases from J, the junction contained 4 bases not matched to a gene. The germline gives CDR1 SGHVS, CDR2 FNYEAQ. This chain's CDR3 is CASSVTSGGHQETQYF. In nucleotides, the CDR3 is TGTGCCAGCAGCGTAACTAGCGGGGGGCACCAAGAGACCCAGTACTTC.

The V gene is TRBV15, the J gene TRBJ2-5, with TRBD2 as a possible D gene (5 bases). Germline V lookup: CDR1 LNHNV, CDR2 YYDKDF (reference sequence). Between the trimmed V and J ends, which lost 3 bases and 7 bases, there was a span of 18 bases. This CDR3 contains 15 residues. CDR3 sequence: CATSSGGPTRGTQYF. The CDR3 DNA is TGTGCCACCAGCAGTGGTGGCCCGACCCGGGGGACCCAGTACTTC.

The DNA of the CDR3 is TGTGCCAGCAGTGAAGGGTCAGCTTATAATTCACCCCTCCACTTT. It translates to CASSEGSAYNSPLHF. The chain has TRBV2 and TRBJ1-6, with D uncertain. This CDR3 contains 15 residues. Germline V gene sequence: CDR1 SNHLY, CDR2 FYNNEI. V was shortened by 1 base and J by 4 bases, with 8 bases between the two germline ends.

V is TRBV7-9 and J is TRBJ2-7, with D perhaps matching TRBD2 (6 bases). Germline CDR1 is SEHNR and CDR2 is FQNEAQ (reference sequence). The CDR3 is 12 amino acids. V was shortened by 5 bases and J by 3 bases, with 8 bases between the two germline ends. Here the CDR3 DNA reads TGTGCCAGCAGCACGCGGGGCTACGAGCAGTACTTC. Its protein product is CASSTRGYEQYF.